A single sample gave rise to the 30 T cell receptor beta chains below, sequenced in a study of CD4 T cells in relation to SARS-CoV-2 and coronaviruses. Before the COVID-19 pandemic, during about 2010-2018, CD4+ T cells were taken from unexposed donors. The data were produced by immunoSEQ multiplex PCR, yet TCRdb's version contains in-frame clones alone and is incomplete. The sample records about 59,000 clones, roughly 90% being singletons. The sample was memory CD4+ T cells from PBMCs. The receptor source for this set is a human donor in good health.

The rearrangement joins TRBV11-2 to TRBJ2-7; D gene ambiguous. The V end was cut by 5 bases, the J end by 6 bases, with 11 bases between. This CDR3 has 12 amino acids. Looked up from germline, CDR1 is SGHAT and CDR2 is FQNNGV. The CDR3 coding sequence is TGTGCCAGCAGCCTCTTTTCAGTCGAGCAGTACTTC. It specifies CASSLFSVEQYF.

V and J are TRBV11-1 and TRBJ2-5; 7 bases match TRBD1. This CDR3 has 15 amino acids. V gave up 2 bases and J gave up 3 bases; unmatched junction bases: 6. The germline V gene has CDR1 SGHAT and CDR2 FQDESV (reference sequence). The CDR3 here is CASSLWDRREETQYF. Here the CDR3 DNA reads TGTGCCAGCAGCTTATGGGACAGACGGGAAGAGACCCAGTACTTC.

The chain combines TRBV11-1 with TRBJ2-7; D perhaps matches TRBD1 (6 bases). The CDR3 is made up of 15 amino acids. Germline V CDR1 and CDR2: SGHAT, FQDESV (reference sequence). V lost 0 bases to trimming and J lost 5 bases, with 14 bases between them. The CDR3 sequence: CASSLALDRFDEQYF. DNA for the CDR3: TGTGCCAGCAGCTTAGCCCTCGACAGGTTCGACGAGCAGTACTTC.

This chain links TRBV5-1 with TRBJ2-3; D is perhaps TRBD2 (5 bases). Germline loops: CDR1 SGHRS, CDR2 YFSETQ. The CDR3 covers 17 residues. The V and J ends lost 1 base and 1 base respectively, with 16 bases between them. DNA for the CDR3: TGCGCCAGCAGCTTGCGGGGTCCCGATGGAGGCACAGATACGCAGTATTTT. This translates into CASSLRGPDGGTDTQYF.

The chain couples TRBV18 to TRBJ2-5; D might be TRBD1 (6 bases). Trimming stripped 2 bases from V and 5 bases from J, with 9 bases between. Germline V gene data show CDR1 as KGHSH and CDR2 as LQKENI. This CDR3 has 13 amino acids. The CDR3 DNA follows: TGTGCCAGCTCACCAACAGGGATGGAGACCCAGTACTTC. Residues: CASSPTGMETQYF.

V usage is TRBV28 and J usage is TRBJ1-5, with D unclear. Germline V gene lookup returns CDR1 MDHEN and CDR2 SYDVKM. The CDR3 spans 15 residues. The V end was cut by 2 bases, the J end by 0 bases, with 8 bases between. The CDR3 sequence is CASSLQTYSNQPQHF. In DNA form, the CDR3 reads TGTGCCAGCAGTTTACAGACTTATAGCAATCAGCCCCAGCATTTT.

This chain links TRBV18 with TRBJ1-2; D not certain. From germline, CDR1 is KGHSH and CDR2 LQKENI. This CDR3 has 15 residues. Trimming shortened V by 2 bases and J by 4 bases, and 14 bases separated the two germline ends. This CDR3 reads CASSPNSYGSYGYTF. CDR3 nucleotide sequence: TGTGCCAGCTCACCAAATTCTTATGGGAGCTATGGCTACACCTTC.

In DNA form, the CDR3 reads TGCAGCGTTGGGGGAACCACAGATACGCAGTATTTT. Protein product: CSVGGTTDTQYF. This rearrangement joins TRBV29-1 to TRBJ2-3, with no clear D. Deletions cut 4 bases from V and 2 bases from J, with 7 bases between. Germline V gives CDR1 SQVTM, CDR2 ANQGSEA. This CDR3 has 12 residues.

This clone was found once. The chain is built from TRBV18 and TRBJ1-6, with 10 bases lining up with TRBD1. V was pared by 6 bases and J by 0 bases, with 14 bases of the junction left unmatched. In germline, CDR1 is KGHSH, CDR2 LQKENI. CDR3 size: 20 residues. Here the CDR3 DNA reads TGTGCCAGCTCCCAAGGACCGGGACAGGGGACGAGCTCCTATAATTCACCCCTCCACTTT. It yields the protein CASSQGPGQGTSSYNSPLHF.

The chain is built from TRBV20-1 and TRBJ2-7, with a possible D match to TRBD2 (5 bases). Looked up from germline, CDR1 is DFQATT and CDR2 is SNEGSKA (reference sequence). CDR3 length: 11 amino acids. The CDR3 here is CSAVREKDKYF. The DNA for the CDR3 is TGCAGCGCAGTTCGGGAAAAAGACAAGTACTTC.

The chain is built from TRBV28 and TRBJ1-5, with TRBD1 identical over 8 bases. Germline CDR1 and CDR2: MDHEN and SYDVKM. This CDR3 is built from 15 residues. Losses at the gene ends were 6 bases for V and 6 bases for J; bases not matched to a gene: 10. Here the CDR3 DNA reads TGTGCCAGCAGCTCAACGGACAGGGAACGTCAGCCCCAGCATTTT. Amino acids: CASSSTDRERQPQHF. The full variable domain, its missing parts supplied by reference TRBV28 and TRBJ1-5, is DVKVTQSSRYLVKRTGEKVFLECVQDMDHENMFWYRQDPGLGLRLIYFSYDVKMKEKGDIPEGYSVSREKKERFSLILESASTNQTSMYLCASSSTDRERQPQHFGDGTRLSIL.

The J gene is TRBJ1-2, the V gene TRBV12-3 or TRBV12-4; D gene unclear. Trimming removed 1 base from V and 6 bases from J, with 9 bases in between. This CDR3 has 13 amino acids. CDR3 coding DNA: TGTGCCAGCAGTTTAGAGTGGGTAAATGGCTACACCTTC. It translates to CASSLEWVNGYTF.

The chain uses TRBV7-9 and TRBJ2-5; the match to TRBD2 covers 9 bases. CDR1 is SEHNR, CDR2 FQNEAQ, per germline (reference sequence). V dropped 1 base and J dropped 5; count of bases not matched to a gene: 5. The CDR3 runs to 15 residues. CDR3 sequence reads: CASSLGGGRDETQYF. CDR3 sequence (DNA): TGTGCCAGCAGCTTAGGTGGCGGGAGGGATGAGACCCAGTACTTC.

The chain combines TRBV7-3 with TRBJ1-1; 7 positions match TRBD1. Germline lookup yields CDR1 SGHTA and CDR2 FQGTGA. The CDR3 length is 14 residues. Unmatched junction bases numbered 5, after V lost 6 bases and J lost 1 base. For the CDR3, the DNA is TGTGCCAGCAGTAGGACAGGACCGAACACTGAAGCTTTCTTT. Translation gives CASSRTGPNTEAFF. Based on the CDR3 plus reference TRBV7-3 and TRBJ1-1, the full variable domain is GAGVSQTPSNKVTEKGKYVELRCDPISGHTALYWYRQSLGQGPEFLIYFQGTGAADDSGLPNDRFFAVRPEGSVSTLKIQRTERGDSAVYLCASSRTGPNTEAFFGQGTRLTVV.

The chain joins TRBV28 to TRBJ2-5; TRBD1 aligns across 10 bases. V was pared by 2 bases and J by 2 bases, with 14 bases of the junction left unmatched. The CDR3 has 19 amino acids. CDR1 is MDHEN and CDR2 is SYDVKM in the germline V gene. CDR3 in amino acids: CASSLKFGDRGTEQETQYF. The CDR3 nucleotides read TGTGCCAGCAGTTTAAAGTTCGGGGACAGGGGAACAGAACAAGAGACCCAGTACTTC.

The CDR3 region has the DNA TGTGCCAGTAGTATTGGACAGACGAACACCGGGGAGCTGTTTTTT. As protein: CASSIGQTNTGELFF. V is TRBV19 and J is TRBJ2-2, with D perhaps matching TRBD1 (6 bases). CDR1 is LNHDA, CDR2 SQIVND, per germline (reference sequence). CDR3 length: 15 residues. The V end lost 3 bases, the J end lost 0 bases, and 8 bases lay between the germline ends.

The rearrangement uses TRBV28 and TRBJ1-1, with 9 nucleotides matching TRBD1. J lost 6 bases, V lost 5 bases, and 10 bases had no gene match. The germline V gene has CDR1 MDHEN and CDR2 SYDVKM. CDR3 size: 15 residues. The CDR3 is CASSLPQGAGPEAFF. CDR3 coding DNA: TGTGCCAGCAGTCTACCACAGGGGGCAGGTCCTGAAGCTTTCTTT.

CDR3 DNA sequence: TGTGCCACCGGGAAGGTGTCTGGGGCCAACGTCCTGACTTTC. This codes for CATGKVSGANVLTF. The rearrangement uses TRBV28 and TRBJ2-6, with a weak D call TRBD2 (5 bases). Trimming stripped 10 bases from V and 1 base from J, with 11 bases between. This CDR3 has 14 residues. Germline V gene lookup returns CDR1 MDHEN and CDR2 SYDVKM. The full variable domain, with the rest looked up from reference TRBV28 and TRBJ2-6, is DVKVTQSSRYLVKRTGEKVFLECVQDMDHENMFWYRQDPGLGLRLIYFSYDVKMKEKGDIPEGYSVSREKKERFSLILESASTNQTSMYLCATGKVSGANVLTFGAGSRLTVL.

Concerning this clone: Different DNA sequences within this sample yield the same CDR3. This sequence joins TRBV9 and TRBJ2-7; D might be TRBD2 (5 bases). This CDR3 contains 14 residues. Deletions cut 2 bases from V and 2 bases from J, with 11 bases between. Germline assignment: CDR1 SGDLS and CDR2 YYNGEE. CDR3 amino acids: CASSVRAQPYEQYF. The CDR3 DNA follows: TGTGCCAGCAGCGTGAGGGCCCAGCCCTACGAGCAGTACTTC. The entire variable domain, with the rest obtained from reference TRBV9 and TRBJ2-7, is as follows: DSGVTQTPKHLITATGQRVTLRCSPRSGDLSVYWYQQSLDQGLQFLIQYYNGEERAKGNILERFSAQQFPDLHSELNLSSLELGDSALYFCASSVRAQPYEQYFGPGTRLTVT.

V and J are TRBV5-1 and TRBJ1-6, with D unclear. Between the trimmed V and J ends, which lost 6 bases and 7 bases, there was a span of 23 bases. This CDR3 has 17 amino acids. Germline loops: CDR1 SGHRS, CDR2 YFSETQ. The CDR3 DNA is TGCGCCAGCACCCATGCGGGGAATGGAAGACCGAATTCACCCCTCCACTTT. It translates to CASTHAGNGRPNSPLHF.

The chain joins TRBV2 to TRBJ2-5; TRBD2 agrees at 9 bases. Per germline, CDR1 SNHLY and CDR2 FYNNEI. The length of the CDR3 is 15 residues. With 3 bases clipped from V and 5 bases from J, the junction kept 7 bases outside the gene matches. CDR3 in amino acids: CASSDGGGRAETQYF. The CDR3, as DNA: TGTGCCAGCAGTGACGGGGGCGGGAGGGCGGAGACCCAGTACTTC.

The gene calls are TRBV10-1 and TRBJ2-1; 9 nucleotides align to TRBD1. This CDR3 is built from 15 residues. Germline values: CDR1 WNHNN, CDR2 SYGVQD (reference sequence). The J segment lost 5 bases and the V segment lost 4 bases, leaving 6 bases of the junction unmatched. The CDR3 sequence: CASSGPGTGNNEQFF. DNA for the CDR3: TGCGCCAGCAGTGGGCCCGGGACAGGGAACAATGAGCAGTTCTTC.

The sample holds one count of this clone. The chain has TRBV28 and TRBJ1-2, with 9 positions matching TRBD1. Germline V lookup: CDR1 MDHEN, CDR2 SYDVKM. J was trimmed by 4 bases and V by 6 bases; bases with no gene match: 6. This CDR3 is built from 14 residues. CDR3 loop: CASSTGGSGYGYTF. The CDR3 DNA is TGTGCCAGCAGCACAGGGGGCTCGGGCTATGGCTACACCTTC.

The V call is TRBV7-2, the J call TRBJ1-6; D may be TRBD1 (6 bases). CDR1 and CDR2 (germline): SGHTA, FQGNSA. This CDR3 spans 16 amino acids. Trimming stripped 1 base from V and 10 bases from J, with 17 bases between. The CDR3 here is CASSLVGRGGHSPLHF. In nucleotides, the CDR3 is TGTGCCAGCAGCTTAGTGGGCCGGGGGGGGCACTCACCCCTCCACTTT. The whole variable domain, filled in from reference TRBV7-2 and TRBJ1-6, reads GAGVSQSPSNKVTEKGKDVELRCDPISGHTALYWYRQSLGQGLEFLIYFQGNSAPDKSGLPSDRFSAERTGGSVSTLTIQRTQQEDSAVYLCASSLVGRGGHSPLHFGNGTRLTVT.

The CDR3: CASSFSGRPPYEQYF. The CDR3 nucleotides read TGTGCCAGCAGTTTTAGCGGGAGGCCCCCCTACGAGCAGTACTTC. V gene TRBV3-1 (or the pseudogene TRBV3-2) combines with J gene TRBJ2-7; 10 positions match TRBD2. Germline V lookup: CDR1 LGHDT, CDR2 YNNKEL (reference sequence). There are 15 residues in the CDR3. Germline trimming cut 6 bases from V and 2 bases from J; bases unmatched to any gene: 7.

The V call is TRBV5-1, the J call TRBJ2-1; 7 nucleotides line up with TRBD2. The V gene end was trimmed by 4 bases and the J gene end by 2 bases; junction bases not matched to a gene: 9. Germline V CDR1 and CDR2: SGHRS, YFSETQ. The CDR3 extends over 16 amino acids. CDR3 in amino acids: CASSPNSGQPYNEQFF. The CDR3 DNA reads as TGCGCCAGCAGCCCCAATAGCGGGCAACCCTACAATGAGCAGTTCTTC.

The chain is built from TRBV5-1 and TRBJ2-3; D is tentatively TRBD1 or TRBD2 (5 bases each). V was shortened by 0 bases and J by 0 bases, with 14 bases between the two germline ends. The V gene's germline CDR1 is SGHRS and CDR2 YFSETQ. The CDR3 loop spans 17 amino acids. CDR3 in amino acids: CASSLAGAPASTDTQYF. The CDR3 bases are TGCGCCAGCAGCTTGGCCGGGGCCCCGGCTAGCACAGATACGCAGTATTTT.

In DNA form, the CDR3 reads TGTGCCAGCAGAATAACAAGGGGGCGCCTCAAGGAAGCTTTCTTT. As protein: CASRITRGRLKEAFF. The V call is TRBV11-3, the J call TRBJ1-1; 7 nucleotides line up with TRBD1. Looked up from germline, CDR1 is SGHNT and CDR2 is YENEEA. Losses at the gene ends were 6 bases for V and 8 bases for J; bases not matched to a gene: 15. The CDR3 totals 15 residues. Drawing the rest from reference TRBV11-3 and TRBJ1-1, the complete variable domain is EAGVVQSPRYKIIEKKQPVAFWCNPISGHNTLYWYLQNLGQGPELLIRYENEEAVDDSQLPKDRFSAERLKGVDSTLKIQPAELGDSAVYLCASRITRGRLKEAFFGQGTRLTVV.

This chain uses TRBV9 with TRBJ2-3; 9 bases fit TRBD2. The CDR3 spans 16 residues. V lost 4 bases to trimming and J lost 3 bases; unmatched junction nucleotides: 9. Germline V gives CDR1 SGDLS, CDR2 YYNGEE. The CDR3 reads CASSSLASGTTDTQYF. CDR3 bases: TGTGCCAGCAGCTCCCTGGCTAGCGGGACTACAGATACGCAGTATTTT.

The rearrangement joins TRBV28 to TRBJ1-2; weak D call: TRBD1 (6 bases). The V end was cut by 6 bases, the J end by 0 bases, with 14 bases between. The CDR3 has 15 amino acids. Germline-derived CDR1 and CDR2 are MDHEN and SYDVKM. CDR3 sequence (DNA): TGTGCCAGCAGGCGCCGGGACAAGACTAACTATGGCTACACCTTC. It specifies CASRRRDKTNYGYTF.